Presented here are 7 T cell receptor beta chains from one specimen sequenced in a study of blood T cell repertoires in COVID-19. The repertoire was sequenced with immunoSEQ multiplex PCR; TCRdb's copy has only in-frame clones and lacks some. The sample has some 80,000 clones; roughly four fifths are singletons. Sequenced input: peripheral blood. The source of these receptors is a human donor in a cohort sampled during active COVID-19.

As concerns this clone: A read error may produce the germline difference seen at one junction end. CDR3 residues: CATSEGGYDYTF. The DNA of the CDR3 is TGTGCCACCAGTGAGGGAGGGTATGACTACACCTTC. This rearrangement joins TRBV24-1 to TRBJ1-2; D gene ambiguous. The CDR3 spans 12 residues. Germline loops: CDR1 KGHDR, CDR2 SFDVKD.

This chain connects TRBV2 to TRBJ1-5; 10 nucleotides line up with TRBD1. This CDR3 has 15 amino acids. Germline V gene data show CDR1 as SNHLY and CDR2 as FYNNEI. The J segment lost 6 bases and the V segment lost 3 bases, leaving 5 bases of the junction unmatched. CDR3 bases: TGTGCCAGCAGTGATAGGACAGGGGGAAGTCAGCCCCAGCATTTT. This translates into CASSDRTGGSQPQHF. The variable domain in full, with the rest retrieved from reference TRBV2 and TRBJ1-5, is EPEVTQTPSHQVTQMGQEVILRCVPISNHLYFYWYRQILGQKVEFLVSFYNNEISEKSEIFDDQFSVERPDGSNFTLKIRSTKLEDSAMYFCASSDRTGGSQPQHFGDGTRLSIL.

The rearrangement links TRBV3-1 (or the pseudogene TRBV3-2) to TRBJ2-2; 11 bases agree with TRBD2. Germline trimming cut 3 bases from V and 4 bases from J; bases unmatched to any gene: 7. This CDR3 contains 17 residues. Germline values: CDR1 LGHDT, CDR2 YNNKEL (reference sequence). The CDR3: CASSQRKGLAGTGELFF. The CDR3 region has the DNA TGTGCCAGCAGCCAGCGGAAAGGACTAGCGGGCACCGGGGAGCTGTTTTTT.

The chain is built from TRBV25-1 and TRBJ1-1, with D possibly being TRBD1 (6 bases). Germline V CDR1 and CDR2: MGHDK, SYGVNS. V was cut by 8 bases and J by 5 bases, with 15 bases left in between. There are 13 residues in the CDR3. The CDR3 coding sequence is TGTGCCAGCTCAGCGGGGGCCGGGACTGAAGCTTTCTTT. Translated, it gives CASSAGAGTEAFF. Full variable domain (rest looked up from reference TRBV25-1 and TRBJ1-1): EADIYQTPRYLVIGTGKKITLECSQTMGHDKMYWYQQDPGMELHLIHYSYGVNSTEKGDLSSESTVSRIRTEHFPLTLESARPSHTSQYLCASSAGAGTEAFFGQGTRLTVV.

CDR3 loop: CASSFGGGNTGELFF. The CDR3 DNA is TGCGCCAGCAGCTTTGGCGGGGGGAACACCGGGGAGCTGTTTTTT. The chain recombines TRBV5-1 with TRBJ2-2; the match to TRBD2 covers 7 bases. With V trimmed by 2 bases and J by 1 base, 2 bases remained unmatched. The germline V gene encodes CDR1 SGHRS and CDR2 YFSETQ. The CDR3 spans 15 residues.

The CDR3 DNA reads TGTGCCAGCAGCCCCCGCGAGGGTCACTCCTACGAGCAGTACTTC. It encodes CASSPREGHSYEQYF. The chain employs TRBV7-6 and TRBJ2-7; weak D call: TRBD2 (5 bases). The CDR3 has 15 residues. Germline V gene lookup returns CDR1 SGHVS and CDR2 FNYEAQ. Trimming removed 5 bases from V and 0 bases from J, with 14 bases in between.

The chain combines TRBV7-9 with TRBJ1-3, with D maybe TRBD1 (5 bases). Per the germline V gene, CDR1 is SEHNR and CDR2 is FQNEAQ (reference sequence). Trimming pared 5 bases from V and 2 bases from J, leaving 10 bases between. The CDR3 consists of 14 residues. CDR3 amino acids: CASSARGAGNTIYF. In DNA form, the CDR3 reads TGTGCCAGCAGCGCTAGGGGTGCTGGAAACACCATATATTTT.